This T cell receptor beta chain was observed in a study of T-cell reconstitution after alpha-beta-depleted transplantation in children. Findings of the study overall: At around two months after transplant, the alpha-beta T cells were reportedly derived from several hundred expanded clones that came from non-depleted graft cells. The high TCRbeta diversity at day 60 in some patients came from surviving recipient T cells and thymic progenitors. After one year, T-cell counts and TCRbeta diversity mostly came from new T cells.

TCRbeta library preparation incorporated unique molecular identifiers. TCRdb used MiXCR to reprocess the PCR reads, holding one entry per CDR3 protein. The table includes some 2,900 distinct CDR3 sequences, approximately 30% detected once. This clonotype was seen many times. Its antigen is still unknown. This CDR3 has 16 amino acids. The germline V gene has CDR1 SGHNT and CDR2 YYREEE (reference sequence). Trimming at V came to 6 bases and at J to 6 bases, leaving 17 bases not matched to a gene. V usage is TRBV5-4 and J usage is TRBJ1-2; 7 nucleotides align to TRBD1. The sequence derives from a male patient between 2 and 15 years old who had a stem cell transplant for acute myeloid leukemia, so the T cells may come from the graft donor. The sequencing here drew on PBMCs, mostly from graft donor cells, taken 60 days after TCRalphabeta/CD19-depleted stem cell transplant. The chain's CDR3 is CASNVEGVRGTNGYTF. The CDR3, as DNA: TGTGCCAGCAACGTGGAGGGTGTCAGGGGGACCAATGGCTACACCTTC.